This T cell receptor (beta chain) is drawn from a study of cytomegalovirus exposure and HLA in healthy donors. Trimming removed 4 bases at V and 1 base at J, with 14 bases between. CDR1 is SGHRS and CDR2 is YFSETQ in the germline V gene. This CDR3 region has 16 residues. At sampling all donors were nominally healthy, likely with unrecorded immune exposures. Overall study results and limits: TRBV6-2, TRBV6-3 and some other V segments were excluded as indistinguishable. Immune exposure information available was restricted to CMV serostatus. The productive fraction for most TCR beta V segments was about 90% or about 30% in an earlier analysis.

It was with 60 Vbeta and 13 Jbeta primers that the PCR ran. Libraries were prepared by immunoSEQ multiplex PCR; TCRdb keeps only in-frame clonotypes and omits some of them. The data hold 100,000 to 150,000 clones, with roughly 86% observed a single time. As regards this clone: Its antigen remains unknown.

V gene TRBV5-1 combines with J gene TRBJ1-4; D is unresolved. This TCR came from a man between 18 and 35 years old in good health and CMV-seronegative. Sequencing was done on a sample of PBMCs. The CDR3 nucleotides read TGCGCCAGCAGCGCGGCTGGACGGGAAACTAATGAAAAACTGTTTTTT. This encodes CASSAAGRETNEKLFF.